These T cell receptor beta chains were read from a single sample in a study of read filtering for tumor transcriptome and immune sequencing. TCRdb called the reads again in MiXCR, with one record for every CDR3 protein. The profile shows tens of thousands of distinct CDR3 sequences, approximately 19% of them singletons. Sequences were obtained from a population of CD138-negative cells sorted from bone marrow. The receptors stem from a donor aged 40 or older with multiple myeloma. Both conserved end residues are part of each CDR3. A D gene is named only where the DNA matches it firmly. The size of a clone is reported for some rows only, either as once, few or many, or as a class for expanded clones.

cdr3_nt	cdr3_aa	clone_size	v_call	j_call	d_call
TGTGCCAGCAGCCGTTTGCGGGGGGCCAGTAACAATGAGCAGTTCTTC	CASSRLRGASNNEQFF	.	TRBV2	TRBJ2-1	TRBD2
TGCGCCAGCAGCCCTATAGTAACCTACAATGAGCAGTTCTTC	CASSPIVTYNEQFF	many	TRBV5-1	TRBJ2-1	.
TGTGCCAGCAGCCCCCGTTCGGGGGTGGACACCGGGGAGCTGCTCTTT	CASSPRSGVDTGELLF	.	TRBV11-3	TRBJ2-2	.
TGTGCCAGCAGCTTTTGGTCAAGCACTGAAGCTTTCTTT	CASSFWSSTEAFF	.	TRBV7-3	TRBJ1-1	.
TGTGCCAGCAGTTCCTCTGGGGCCAACGTCCTGACTTTC	CASSSSGANVLTF	many	TRBV25-1	TRBJ2-6	.
TGTGCCAGCAGCTTAGAAGGGACATCTGGGGCCAACGTCCTGACTTTC	CASSLEGTSGANVLTF	many	TRBV11-3	TRBJ2-6	.
TGCAGCGTGGCAGGGGAGCACACCGGGGAGCTGTTTTTT	CSVAGEHTGELFF	many	TRBV29-1	TRBJ2-2	.
TGTGCCAGCAGCGGGGGACAGGGAAACACCGGGGAGCTGTTTTTT	CASSGGQGNTGELFF	many	TRBV5-8	TRBJ2-2	TRBD1
TGCAGCGTACGCCGACAGGGACCCTTACCCCAAGAGACCCAGTACTTC	CSVRRQGPLPQETQYF	many	TRBV29-1	TRBJ2-5	TRBD1
TGTGCCAGCAGCCTCAGCAATATGGGGAACACTGAAGCTTTCTTT	CASSLSNMGNTEAFF	many	TRBV11-2	TRBJ1-1	.
TGCAGTGCTAAGACAGGACGTAATGAAAAACTGTTTTTT	CSAKTGRNEKLFF	many	TRBV20-1	TRBJ1-4	.
TGTGCCAGCAGCCCCCTGGCGGGAGCGGGGGGTACCTACGAGCAGTACTTC	CASSPLAGAGGTYEQYF	many	TRBV4-2	TRBJ2-7	TRBD2
TGTGCCAGCAGCTCGGGGGGCCGGGCTCGGTTCTTC	CASSSGGRARFF	many	TRBV14	TRBJ2-1	.
TGTGCCAGCAGCGTAGTGGGGACGAACACTGAAGCTTTCTTT	CASSVVGTNTEAFF	.	TRBV9	TRBJ1-1	.
TGTGCCAGTAGACCCGTTGAAAAACTGTTTTTT	CASRPVEKLFF	few	TRBV19	TRBJ1-4	.
TGTGCCAGCCTCTACCGGGGACAGACTAATTCACCCCTCCACTTT	CASLYRGQTNSPLHF	many	TRBV12-3/TRBV12-4	TRBJ1-6	TRBD1
TGTGCCAGCAGTTTTGTCCAGGGATCGGATACGCAGTATTTT	CASSFVQGSDTQYF	many	TRBV28	TRBJ2-3	.
TGCGCCAGCAGGGACAGGGGGCAAATCTCCTACGAGCAGTACTTC	CASRDRGQISYEQYF	many	TRBV5-1	TRBJ2-7	TRBD1
TGTGCCATCAGTGATAGAACCATGGCGGAGCAGTTCTTC	CAISDRTMAEQFF	many	TRBV10-3	TRBJ2-1	.
TGTGCCAGCAGTTACACGCAGGGAACAACTAATGAAAAACTGTTTTTT	CASSYTQGTTNEKLFF	many	TRBV6-5	TRBJ1-4	.
TGTGCCAGTAGATCTAGCGGGAGGGCCAACGAGCAGTACTTC	CASRSSGRANEQYF	many	TRBV19	TRBJ2-7	TRBD2
TGTGCCAGCAGCCCACCGGGACTAGCGGGGGGAGAGCAGTTCTTC	CASSPPGLAGGEQFF	many	TRBV7-2	TRBJ2-1	TRBD2
TGTGCCAGCAGCTCATTGGTGGACACTGAAGCTTTCTTT	CASSSLVDTEAFF	.	TRBV7-3	TRBJ1-1	.
TGTGCCAATAGTATAGGGCGGGGGAAACTGGATGAGCAGTTCTTC	CANSIGRGKLDEQFF	.	TRBV19	TRBJ2-1	TRBD2
TGTGCCAGCAGCCAAGGACAGGGGATTGTAGCCAAAAACATTCAGTACTTC	CASSQGQGIVAKNIQYF	many	TRBV14	TRBJ2-4	TRBD1
TGCAGTGCTAGGAGCCGGGGCATTAGCAATCAGCCCCAGCATTTT	CSARSRGISNQPQHF	many	TRBV20-1	TRBJ1-5	.